The entry below gives a single TCR beta chain sequence along with its context. This record comes from a study of T cell responses to AZD1222 COVID-19 vaccine. The V and J ends lost 6 bases and 7 bases respectively, with 12 bases between them. Germline values: CDR1 SQVTM, CDR2 ANQGSEA. CDR3 size: 11 residues. Here immunoSEQ multiplex PCR was the method, and the copy in TCRdb shows in-frame clones only, minus some. Among roughly 35,000 clones listed, approximately 84% were seen once. The chain uses TRBV29-1 and TRBJ1-2; D gene unclear. The TCR originated in an adult who received the AZD1222 COVID-19 vaccine. The sequenced sample was peripheral blood, obtained 28 days after the second AZD1222 dose. The CDR3, as DNA: TGCAGCGTAGCTGTGACCTTTGGCTACACCTTC. As protein: CSVAVTFGYTF.